The 14 T cell receptor beta chains given below trace back to one sample, sequenced in a study of T cell repertoires in cytomegalovirus infection. TCRdb ran MiXCR on the reads and lists one entry per CDR3 protein. The sample has 200,000 to 250,000 distinct CDR3 sequences; about 40% are singletons. These receptors are not linked to any known antigen. The specimen was CD8+ T cells from cultured PBMCs, collected from culture after CMV antigen stimulation. The receptor source for this set is a human donor in good health (CMV status not recorded). Some clones in this sample may be carry-over from other donors' samples.

The DNA of the CDR3 is TGTGCCTGGAGTAAGAAGGGCTTCAATCCCTACGAGCAGTACTTC. Translated: CAWSKKGFNPYEQYF. This rearrangement joins TRBV30 to TRBJ2-7, with D hard to call. This CDR3 comprises 15 residues. Trimming took 2 bases from V and 2 from J, leaving 16 bases between them. In germline, CDR1 is GTSNPN, CDR2 SVGIG (reference sequence).

This rearrangement joins TRBV27 to TRBJ1-2; maybe TRBD1 (5 bases). The CDR3 spans 13 residues. V shed 5 bases and J shed 7 bases, with 14 bases lying between them. The V gene's germline CDR1 is MNHEY and CDR2 SMNVEV (reference sequence). The CDR3 reads CASSPTAGFGYTF. The CDR3 nucleotides read TGTGCCAGCAGTCCTACGGCAGGGTTTGGCTACACCTTC.

This clonotype has just a few counts. The CDR3 sequence: CASSLSAGPAYNEQFF. In DNA form, the CDR3 reads TGTGCCAGCAGCTTAAGTGCTGGACCGGCCTACAATGAGCAGTTCTTC. The chain links TRBV7-3 to TRBJ2-1; no firm D call. The CDR3 covers 16 residues. V gave up 1 base and J gave up 2 bases, with 12 bases separating them. The germline gives CDR1 SGHTA, CDR2 FQGTGA.

Many counts were recorded for this clonotype. The chain has TRBV7-8 and TRBJ2-1, with TRBD2 matching over 12 bases. V lost 5 bases to trimming and J lost 6 bases; unmatched junction nucleotides: 8. Germline V gene lookup returns CDR1 SGHVS and CDR2 FQNEAQ. The CDR3 has 16 amino acids. The CDR3 spells CASSPRTSGTANEQFF. CDR3 nucleotide sequence: TGTGCCAGCAGCCCGCGGACTAGCGGGACTGCCAATGAGCAGTTCTTC.

This chain links TRBV5-6 with TRBJ2-1; D call uncertain. In germline, CDR1 is SGHDT, CDR2 YYEEEE. V was pared by 4 bases and J by 11 bases, with 10 bases between. The length of the CDR3 is 11 residues. CDR3 sequence (DNA): TGTGCCAGCAGCCGGATAGGGCAGCAGTTCTTC. Its translation: CASSRIGQQFF.

J is TRBJ1-4 and V is TRBV5-1; a weak D match, TRBD1 (6 bases). CDR1 is SGHRS, CDR2 YFSETQ, per germline. The ends were cut back, 3 bases at V and 5 bases at J, with 11 bases in the middle. The CDR3 covers 14 residues. The CDR3 DNA reads as TGCGCCAGCAGCTGGGGGCAGGTGAATGAAAAACTGTTTTTT. This gives the protein CASSWGQVNEKLFF.

The chain couples TRBV5-4 to TRBJ2-5, with 8 bases identical to TRBD1. J lost 1 base, V lost 3 bases, and 5 bases had no gene match. CDR3 length equals 15 residues. In germline, CDR1 is SGHNT, CDR2 YYREEE (reference sequence). CDR3 in DNA: TGTGCCAGCAGCTCCGGGACAGGTTCCCAAGAGACCCAGTACTTC. Amino acids: CASSSGTGSQETQYF.

This clonotype was recorded a few times. This chain uses TRBV7-8 with TRBJ1-1, with unresolved D. CDR3 length: 14 residues. Trimming removed 0 bases from V and 7 bases from J, with 12 bases in between. Germline CDR1 reads SGHVS; CDR2 reads FQNEAQ. The CDR3 is CASSLAEGTLEAFF. In DNA, the CDR3 is TGTGCCAGCAGCTTAGCGGAGGGTACCCTTGAAGCTTTCTTT.

The table lists this clonotype with many counts. The chain combines TRBV7-2 with TRBJ1-2; D is unclear. V lost 1 base and J 5 bases, leaving 23 bases between the germline ends. The CDR3 contains 18 residues. Germline V gene data show CDR1 as SGHTA and CDR2 as FQGNSA. CDR3 nucleotide sequence: TGTGCCAGCAGCTTAGGGGCAGCCCAGCCCGTACTAGGATATGGCTACACCTTC. This translates into CASSLGAAQPVLGYGYTF.

V and J are TRBV3-1 and TRBJ1-1; D gene ambiguous. The CDR3 totals 14 residues. V was pared by 2 bases and J by 1 base, with 8 bases between. The germline gives CDR1 LGHDT, CDR2 YNNKEL (reference sequence). The CDR3 spells CASSQLAGNTEAFF. The DNA for the CDR3 is TGTGCCAGCAGCCAATTGGCAGGGAACACTGAAGCTTTCTTT.

V usage is TRBV4-1 and J usage is TRBJ2-5; D is perhaps TRBD1 (6 bases). The CDR3 has 15 residues. V lost 5 bases and J lost 3, with 16 bases in between. Germline lookup yields CDR1 MGHRA and CDR2 YSYEKL. The CDR3 here is CASSSRRDIEETQYF. DNA for the CDR3: TGCGCCAGCAGCTCCCGCCGGGACATCGAAGAGACCCAGTACTTC.

The rearrangement joins TRBV27 to TRBJ2-7; D is possibly TRBD2 (5 bases). Trimming stripped 6 bases from V and 0 bases from J, with 6 bases between. Germline V gene data show CDR1 as MNHEY and CDR2 as SMNVEV (reference sequence). The CDR3 has 12 residues. The CDR3 sequence: CASRGVSYEQYF. The CDR3 region has the DNA TGTGCCAGCAGGGGAGTCTCCTACGAGCAGTACTTC.

The chain employs TRBV7-6 and TRBJ2-7, with 10 bases aligning to TRBD2. Germline V gene data show CDR1 as SGHVS and CDR2 as FNYEAQ. The CDR3 contains 13 residues. Trimming took 8 bases from V and 6 from J; bases not matched to a gene: 7. The CDR3 sequence is CASCLAGDREQYF. In DNA form, the CDR3 reads TGTGCCAGCTGTCTAGCGGGAGATCGCGAGCAGTACTTC.

V usage is TRBV12-3 or TRBV12-4 and J usage is TRBJ1-4; D unresolved. V lost 3 bases and J lost 8, with 22 bases in between. The CDR3 loop spans 17 amino acids. The CDR3 DNA sequence: TGTGCCAGCAGTTTCGGTGCGTGGTTAGCGTCGAACGAAAAACTGTTTTTT. Translating it yields CASSFGAWLASNEKLFF.